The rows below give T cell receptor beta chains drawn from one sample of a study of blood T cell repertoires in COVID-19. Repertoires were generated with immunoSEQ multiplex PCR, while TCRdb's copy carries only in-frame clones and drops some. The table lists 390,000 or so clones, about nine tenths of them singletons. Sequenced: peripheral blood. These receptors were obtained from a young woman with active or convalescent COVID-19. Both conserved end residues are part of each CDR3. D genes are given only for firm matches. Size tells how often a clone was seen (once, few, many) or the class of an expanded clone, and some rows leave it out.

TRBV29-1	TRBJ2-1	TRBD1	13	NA	CSAGGGLDNEQFF	TGCAGCGCAGGGGGCGGGTTAGACAATGAGCAGTTCTTC
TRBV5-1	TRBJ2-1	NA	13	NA	CASSLAAGNEQFF	TGCGCCAGCAGCTTGGCGGCGGGCAATGAGCAGTTCTTC
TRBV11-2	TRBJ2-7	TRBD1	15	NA	CASSADRLSSYEQYF	TGTGCCAGCAGCGCGGACAGGTTGAGCTCCTACGAGCAGTACTTC
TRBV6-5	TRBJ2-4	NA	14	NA	CASSSGAGKNIQYF	TGTGCCAGCAGCTCAGGGGCTGGCAAAAACATTCAGTACTTC
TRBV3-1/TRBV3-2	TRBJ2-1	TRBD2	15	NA	CASSPLAGGLNEQFF	TGTGCCAGCAGCCCCTTAGCGGGGGGGCTCAATGAGCAGTTCTTC
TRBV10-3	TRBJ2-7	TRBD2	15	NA	CATLGLAGGSYEQYF	TGTGCCACCCTAGGACTAGCGGGAGGCTCCTACGAGCAGTACTTC
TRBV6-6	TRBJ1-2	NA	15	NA	CASSYDLQGGYGYTF	TGTGCCAGCAGTTACGATTTACAGGGCGGCTATGGCTACACCTTC
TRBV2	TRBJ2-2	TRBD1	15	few	CASSVGTGWTGELFF	TGTGCCAGCAGTGTAGGGACAGGATGGACCGGGGAGCTGTTTTTT
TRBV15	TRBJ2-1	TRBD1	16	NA	CATSDPTRGPGNEQFF	TGTGCCACCAGCGACCCGACCAGGGGGCCAGGAAATGAGCAGTTCTTC
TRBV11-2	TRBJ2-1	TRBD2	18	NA	CASSFYAGGGVSYNEQFF	TGTGCCAGCAGCTTTTATGCGGGAGGGGGGGTCTCCTACAATGAGCAGTTCTTC
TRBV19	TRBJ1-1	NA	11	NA	CAVQGNTEAFF	TGTGCCGTACAGGGGAACACTGAAGCTTTCTTT
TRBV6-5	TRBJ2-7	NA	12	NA	CASQTGSYEQYF	TGTGCCAGCCAGACGGGCTCCTACGAGCAGTACTTC
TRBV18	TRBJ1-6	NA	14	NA	CASSPGQGNSPLHF	TGTGCCAGCTCGCCGGGACAAGGAAATTCACCCCTCCACTTT
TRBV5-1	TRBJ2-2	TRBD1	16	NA	CASSTGQGADTGELFF	TGCGCCAGCAGCACGGGACAGGGGGCTGACACCGGGGAGCTGTTTTTT
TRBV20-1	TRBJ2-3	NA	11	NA	CSANVLDTQYF	TGCAGTGCTAATGTACTCGATACGCAGTATTTT
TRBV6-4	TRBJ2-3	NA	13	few	CASSDSGPDTQYF	TGTGCCAGCAGTGACTCCGGTCCGGATACGCAGTATTTT
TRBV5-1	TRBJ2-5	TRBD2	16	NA	CASSLAGTSGVDTQYF	TGCGCCAGCAGCTTGGCCGGGACTAGCGGGGTGGATACCCAGTACTTC
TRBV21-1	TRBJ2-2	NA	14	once	CASRNVQTPGELFF	TGTGCCAGCAGAAACGTTCAGACTCCCGGGGAGCTGTTTTTT
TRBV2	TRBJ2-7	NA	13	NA	CASRDTDSYEQYF	TGTGCCAGCAGGGACACGGATTCCTACGAGCAGTACTTC
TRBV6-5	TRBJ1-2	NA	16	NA	CASSYSGGQPDYGYTF	TGTGCCAGCAGTTACTCCGGAGGACAGCCGGACTATGGCTACACCTTC
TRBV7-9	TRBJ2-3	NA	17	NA	CASSFRGETGRTDTQYF	TGTGCCAGCAGCTTTAGGGGGGAGACAGGGCGGACAGATACGCAGTATTTT
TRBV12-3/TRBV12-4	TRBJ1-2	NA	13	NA	CASSLRGYYGYTF	TGTGCCAGCAGTTTGCGGGGGTACTATGGCTACACCTTC
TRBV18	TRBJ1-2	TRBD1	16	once	CASSPGQGYSDYGYTF	TGTGCCAGCTCACCTGGACAGGGCTATAGCGACTATGGCTACACCTTC
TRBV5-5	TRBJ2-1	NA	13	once	CASSYTEMSGQFF	TGTGCCAGCAGCTATACAGAAATGTCCGGGCAGTTCTTC
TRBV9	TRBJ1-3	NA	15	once	CASSVDPVSGNTIYF	TGTGCCAGCAGCGTAGACCCAGTCTCTGGAAACACCATATATTTT
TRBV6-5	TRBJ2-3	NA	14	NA	CASSWALSTDTQYF	TGTGCCAGCAGTTGGGCATTGAGCACAGATACGCAGTATTTT
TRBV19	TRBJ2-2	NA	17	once	CASSILPPGRVSGELFF	TGTGCCAGTAGTATTCTCCCCCCGGGCAGGGTCAGCGGGGAGCTGTTTTTT
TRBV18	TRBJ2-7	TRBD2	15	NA	CASSPPASGGAEQYF	TGTGCCAGCTCACCACCGGCTAGCGGGGGGGCCGAGCAGTACTTC
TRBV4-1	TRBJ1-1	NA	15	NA	CASSQDEAGYTEAFF	TGCGCCAGCAGCCAAGATGAGGCGGGCTACACTGAAGCTTTCTTT
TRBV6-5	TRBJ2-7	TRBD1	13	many	CASSRDRGREQYF	TGTGCCAGCAGTCGGGACAGGGGCCGCGAGCAGTACTTC
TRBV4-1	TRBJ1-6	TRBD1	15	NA	CASSQWDRESSPLHF	TGCGCCAGCAGCCAATGGGACAGGGAAAGTTCACCCCTCCACTTT
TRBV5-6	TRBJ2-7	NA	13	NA	CASSRRDLGEQYF	TGTGCCAGCAGTAGACGGGACTTGGGAGAGCAGTACTTC
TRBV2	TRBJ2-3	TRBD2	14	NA	CASVRGGRGDTQYF	TGTGCCAGCGTACGGGGGGGCCGCGGGGATACGCAGTATTTT
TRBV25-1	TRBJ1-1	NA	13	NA	CASFSAVNTEAFF	TGTGCCAGCTTCTCGGCGGTGAACACTGAAGCTTTCTTT
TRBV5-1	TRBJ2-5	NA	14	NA	CASSLSGYQETQYF	TGCGCCAGCAGCTTGTCCGGGTACCAAGAGACCCAGTACTTC
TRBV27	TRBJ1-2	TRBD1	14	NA	CASSSTTGNYGYTF	TGTGCCAGCAGTTCCACGACAGGGAATTATGGCTACACCTTC
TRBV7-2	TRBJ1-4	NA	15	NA	CASSLLGGANEKLFF	TGTGCCAGCAGCTTATTGGGGGGGGCTAATGAAAAACTGTTTTTT
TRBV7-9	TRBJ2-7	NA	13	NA	CASSLGLGGAATF	TGTGCCAGCAGCTTAGGGCTGGGAGGAGCCGCTACCTTC
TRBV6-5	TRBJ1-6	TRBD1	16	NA	CASSYSTGGGNSPLHF	TGTGCCAGCAGTTACTCGACAGGGGGGGGTAATTCACCCCTCCACTTT
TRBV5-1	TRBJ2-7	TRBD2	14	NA	CAILAWTSAGEQYF	TGCGCCATCTTAGCTTGGACTAGTGCTGGCGAGCAGTACTTC
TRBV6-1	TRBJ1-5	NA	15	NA	CASSESLTVDQPQHF	TGTGCCAGCAGTGAAAGTTTGACAGTCGATCAGCCCCAGCATTTT
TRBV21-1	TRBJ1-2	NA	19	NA	CASSLCPRQGLNTNYGYTF	TGTGCCAGCAGCCTCTGTCCCAGGCAGGGTCTTAATACTAACTATGGCTACACCTTC
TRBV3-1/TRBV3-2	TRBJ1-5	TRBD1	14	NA	CASSSGQLNQPQHF	TGTGCCAGCAGCTCGGGACAGCTCAATCAGCCCCAGCATTTT
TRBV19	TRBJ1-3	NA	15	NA	CASSPGQGGGNTIYF	TGTGCCAGTAGCCCTGGCCAAGGGGGTGGAAACACCATATATTTT
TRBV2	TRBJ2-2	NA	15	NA	CASSLGQSNTGELFF	TGTGCCAGCAGCCTAGGTCAGTCGAACACCGGGGAGCTGTTTTTT
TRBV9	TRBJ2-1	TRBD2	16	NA	CASSDSLAGFMYEQFF	TGTGCCAGCAGCGACTCTCTAGCGGGGTTCATGTACGAGCAGTTCTTC
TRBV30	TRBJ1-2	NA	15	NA	CAWSEPGGRNYGYTF	TGTGCCTGGAGTGAGCCGGGGGGGCGAAACTATGGCTACACCTTC
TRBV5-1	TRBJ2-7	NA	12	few	CASSFPGPGQYF	TGCGCCAGCAGCTTCCCCGGTCCAGGGCAGTACTTC
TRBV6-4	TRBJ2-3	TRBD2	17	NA	CASSDRSSGSLSDTQYF	TGTGCCAGCAGTGACAGGAGTAGCGGGAGTTTATCAGATACGCAGTATTTT
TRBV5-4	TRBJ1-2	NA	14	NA	CASSPGGVGFGYTF	TGTGCCAGCAGCCCCGGAGGGGTAGGGTTTGGCTACACCTTC
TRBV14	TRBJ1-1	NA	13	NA	CASSQERQTEAFF	TGTGCCAGCAGCCAAGAGCGACAGACCGAAGCTTTCTTT
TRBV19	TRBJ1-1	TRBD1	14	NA	CASRRTGEGTEAFF	TGTGCCAGTAGAAGGACAGGGGAAGGAACTGAAGCTTTCTTT